One and the same sample provided the 10 T cell receptor beta chains below, sequenced in a study of blood T cell repertoires in COVID-19. The method was immunoSEQ multiplex PCR; TCRdb's version includes in-frame clones alone and lacks a portion of them. Of roughly 260,000 clones listed, around 87% are singletons. Sequencing used peripheral blood. These receptors all come from a woman aged 45 to 65 with acute or convalescent COVID-19.

V is TRBV9 and J is TRBJ2-3; D may be TRBD1 (5 bases). V lost 5 bases to trimming and J lost 0 bases, with 10 bases between them. This CDR3 has 14 residues. Germline values: CDR1 SGDLS, CDR2 YYNGEE. Here the CDR3 reads CASSLGASTDTQYF. CDR3 in DNA: TGTGCCAGCAGTCTAGGGGCTAGCACAGATACGCAGTATTTT. The variable domain in full, with the rest retrieved from reference TRBV9 and TRBJ2-3, is DSGVTQTPKHLITATGQRVTLRCSPRSGDLSVYWYQQSLDQGLQFLIQYYNGEERAKGNILERFSAQQFPDLHSELNLSSLELGDSALYFCASSLGASTDTQYFGPGTRLTVL.

This chain links TRBV7-2 with TRBJ2-4; perhaps TRBD1 as D (7 bases). Trimming took off 5 bases at V and 1 base at J, with 15 bases between the two ends. The CDR3 consists of 16 residues. Germline values: CDR1 SGHTA, CDR2 FQGNSA. CDR3 amino acids: CASSPNPGGAKNIQYF. The CDR3 DNA is TGTGCCAGCAGCCCTAACCCAGGGGGGGCCAAAAACATTCAGTACTTC.

The chain employs TRBV27 and TRBJ1-4; TRBD1 aligns across 10 bases. The germline V gene has CDR1 MNHEY and CDR2 SMNVEV (reference sequence). With 6 bases clipped from V and 8 bases from J, the junction kept 6 bases outside the gene matches. CDR3 length: 14 residues. In DNA form, the CDR3 reads TGTGCCAGCAGCCCCGGGACAGGGGTGGAAAAACTGTTTTTT. Translating gives CASSPGTGVEKLFF.

The chain links TRBV7-9 to TRBJ1-2; D gene unclear. Germline-derived CDR1 and CDR2 are SEHNR and FQNEAQ (reference sequence). The CDR3 length is 14 residues. V lost 3 bases and J lost 2, with 10 bases in between. The CDR3 nucleotides are TGTGCCAGCAGCTTGTCCGGGTTGAACTATGGCTACACCTTC. Its protein is CASSLSGLNYGYTF.

The chain employs TRBV10-3 and TRBJ1-4; no definite D call. Trimming pared 10 bases from V and 0 bases from J, leaving 9 bases between. There are 13 residues in the CDR3. CDR1 and CDR2 (germline): ENHRY, SYGVKD. CDR3 loop: CATSPATNEKLFF. The DNA for the CDR3 is TGTGCCACCTCTCCCGCAACTAATGAAAAACTGTTTTTT.

This chain joins TRBV28 and TRBJ2-2; possible D gene TRBD2, 6 bases. Trimming cost V 3 bases and J 5 bases, with 13 bases left between them. The V gene's germline CDR1 is MDHEN and CDR2 SYDVKM. There are 15 residues in the CDR3. CDR3 bases: TGTGCCAGCAGTTTGGGGGGATTGGGAACCGGGGAGCTGTTTTTT. Translation: CASSLGGLGTGELFF.

J is TRBJ2-7 and V is TRBV7-9; D perhaps matches TRBD1 (6 bases). The V and J ends lost 7 bases and 4 bases respectively, with 20 bases between them. CDR3 length equals 15 residues. Per germline, CDR1 SEHNR and CDR2 FQNEAQ (reference sequence). The CDR3 reads CASTKGLGANYEQYF. CDR3 nucleotide sequence: TGTGCCAGCACCAAAGGGTTGGGGGCAAATTACGAGCAGTACTTC.

This chain connects TRBV27 to TRBJ2-1; D may be TRBD2 (5 bases). There are 15 residues in the CDR3. The germline V and J ends were trimmed by 6 bases and 0 bases, with 12 bases remaining between them. Germline CDR1 reads MNHEY; CDR2 reads SMNVEV (reference sequence). The CDR3 sequence: CASSRGTPSYNEQFF. DNA for the CDR3: TGTGCCAGCAGCCGGGGTACGCCCTCCTACAATGAGCAGTTCTTC.

The rearrangement joins TRBV30 to TRBJ2-7; a weak D match, TRBD1 (5 bases). The germline CDR1 and CDR2 sequences are GTSNPN and SVGIG (reference sequence). The V and J ends lost 0 bases and 4 bases respectively, with 10 bases between them. The CDR3 extends over 13 amino acids. The CDR3 nucleotides are TGTGCCTGGAGTGTACAGGAAAATTACGAGCAGTACTTC. Translated, it gives CAWSVQENYEQYF.

The chain is built from TRBV19 and TRBJ1-3; D ambiguous. The CDR3 spans 15 residues. The germline V gene has CDR1 LNHDA and CDR2 SQIVND (reference sequence). The ends were cut back, 2 bases at V and 0 bases at J, with 8 bases in the middle. The CDR3, as DNA: TGTGCCAGTAGTATATCCGTATACTCTGGAAACACCATATATTTT. Its translation: CASSISVYSGNTIYF.